The source of this T cell receptor beta chain is a study of sequential checkpoint blockade in melanoma. This clone was seen repeatedly, ten times or more. TCRdb keeps only in-frame clones here, not all; method: immunoSEQ multiplex PCR. The sample includes around 6,000 clones, roughly 26% of them seen just once. The V end lost 5 bases, the J end lost 1 base, and 8 bases lay between the germline ends. The CDR3 totals 13 residues. Germline lookup yields CDR1 SGHVT and CDR2 SQSDAQ. Indicated treatment: randomized to nivolumab then ipilimumab (arm A) or the reverse (arm B). This sample comprised tumor tissue (inferred from file names), obtained from a patient given nivolumab and ipilimumab in sequence. V and J are TRBV7-4 and TRBJ1-1, with D unresolved. This receptor was identified in a human donor with melanoma. The CDR3 DNA reads TGTGCCAGCAGCAAATACAAGAACACTGAAGCTTTCTTT. This encodes CASSKYKNTEAFF.